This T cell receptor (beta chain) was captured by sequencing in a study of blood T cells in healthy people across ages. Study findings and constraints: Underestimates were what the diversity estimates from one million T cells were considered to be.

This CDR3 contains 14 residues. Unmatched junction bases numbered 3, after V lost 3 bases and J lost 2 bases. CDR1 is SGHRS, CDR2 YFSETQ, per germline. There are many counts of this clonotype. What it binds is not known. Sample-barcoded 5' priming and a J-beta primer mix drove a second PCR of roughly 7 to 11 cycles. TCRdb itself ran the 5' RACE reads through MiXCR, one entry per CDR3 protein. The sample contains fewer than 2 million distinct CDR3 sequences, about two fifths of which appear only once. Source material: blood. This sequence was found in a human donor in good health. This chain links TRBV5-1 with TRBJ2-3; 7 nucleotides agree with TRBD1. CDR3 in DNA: TGCGCCAGCAGCTCCGGGACAGTCACAGATACGCAGTATTTT. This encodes CASSSGTVTDTQYF.